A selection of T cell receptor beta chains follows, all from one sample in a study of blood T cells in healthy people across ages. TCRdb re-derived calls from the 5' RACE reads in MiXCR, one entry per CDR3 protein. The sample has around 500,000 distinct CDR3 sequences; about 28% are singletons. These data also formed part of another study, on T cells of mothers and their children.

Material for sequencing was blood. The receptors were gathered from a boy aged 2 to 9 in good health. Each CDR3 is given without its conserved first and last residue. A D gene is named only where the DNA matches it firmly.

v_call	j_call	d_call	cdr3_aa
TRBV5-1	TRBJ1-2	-	ASSLVGRRNGYT
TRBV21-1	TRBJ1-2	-	ASSKVVEGRRNYGYT
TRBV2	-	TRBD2	ASKFSAGALWQETQY
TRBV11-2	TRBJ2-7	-	ASSFRHETGEQY
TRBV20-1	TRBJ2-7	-	SASRAVSYEQY
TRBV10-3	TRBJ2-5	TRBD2	AISESGAGGRETQY
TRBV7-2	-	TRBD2	ASTGLAGGPRHEQY
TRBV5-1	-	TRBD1	ASSFSGQYEQY
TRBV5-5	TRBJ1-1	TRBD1	ASSWTGANTEAF
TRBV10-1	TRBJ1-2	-	ASSEAPNYGYT
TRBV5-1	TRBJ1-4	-	ASSPAGYEKLF
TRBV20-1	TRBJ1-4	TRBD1	SARDRPIEKLF
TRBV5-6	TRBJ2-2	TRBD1	ASSPGQGSSTGELF